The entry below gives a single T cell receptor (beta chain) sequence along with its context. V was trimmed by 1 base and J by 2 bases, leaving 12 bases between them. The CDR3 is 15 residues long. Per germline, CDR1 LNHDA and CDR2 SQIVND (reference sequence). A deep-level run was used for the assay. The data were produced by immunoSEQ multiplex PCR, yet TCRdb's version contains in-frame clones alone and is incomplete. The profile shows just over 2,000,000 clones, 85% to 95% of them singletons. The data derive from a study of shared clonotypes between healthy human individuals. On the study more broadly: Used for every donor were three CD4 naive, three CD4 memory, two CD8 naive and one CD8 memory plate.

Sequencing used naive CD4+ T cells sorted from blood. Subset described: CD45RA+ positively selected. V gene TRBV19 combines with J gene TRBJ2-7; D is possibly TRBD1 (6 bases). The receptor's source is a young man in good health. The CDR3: CASSIVFAGAYEQYF. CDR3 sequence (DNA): TGTGCCAGTAGTATAGTCTTTGCAGGGGCCTACGAGCAGTACTTC.